A selection of T cell receptor beta chains follows, all from one sample in a study of blood T cell repertoires in COVID-19. Produced via immunoSEQ multiplex PCR; TCRdb's table is partial and in-frame only. The sample has approximately 190,000 clones, approximately 79% seen once. The source material was peripheral blood. The receptor set was obtained from a man in his thirties or forties with active or convalescent COVID-19. Each CDR3 is given with its conserved first and last residue. The D gene is left open where the match is weak. Not every row has a clone size; where given, it reads once, few, many or a size class.

size: NA
J: TRBJ2-1
V: TRBV9
D: NA
DNA: TGTGCCAGCAGTGTGGAGGGCCCTGGGTGGAGTGAGCAGTTCTTC
CDR3: CASSVEGPGWSEQFF

size: NA
J: TRBJ1-1
V: TRBV5-6
D: TRBD1
DNA: TGTGCCAGCAGCTTGTTGACAGGGCCCGATGCTTTCTTT
CDR3: CASSLLTGPDAFF

size: few
J: TRBJ1-5
V: TRBV6-6
D: NA
DNA: TGTGCCAGCAGTTACTCCCGACCGGGCGGGCAGCCCCAGCATTTT
CDR3: CASSYSRPGGQPQHF

size: NA
J: TRBJ2-5
V: TRBV5-1
D: TRBD2
DNA: TGCGCCAGCAGCTTTACCCTAGCGGGAGGTGAGACCCAGTACTTC
CDR3: CASSFTLAGGETQYF

size: NA
J: TRBJ1-4
V: TRBV19
D: NA
DNA: TGTGCCAGCCAGACAGTTGCAACTAATGAAAAACTGTTTTTT
CDR3: CASQTVATNEKLFF

size: few
J: TRBJ1-5
V: TRBV9
D: NA
DNA: TGTGCCAGCAGCCCACTGGGACATTCCAATCAGCCCCAGCATTTT
CDR3: CASSPLGHSNQPQHF

size: few
J: TRBJ1-3
V: TRBV6-2/TRBV6-3
D: TRBD1
DNA: TGTGCCAGCAGCGGGACAGGCTCTGGAAACACCATATATTTT
CDR3: CASSGTGSGNTIYF

size: NA
J: TRBJ2-5
V: TRBV12-5
D: NA
DNA: TGTGCTAGTGGTTTGGTACGCGGGACCCAGTACTTC
CDR3: CASGLVRGTQYF

size: NA
J: TRBJ1-1
V: TRBV6-5
D: NA
DNA: TGTGCCAGCAGTTACTCGCTCCGCAGGGGCGCTGAAGCTTTCTTT
CDR3: CASSYSLRRGAEAFF

size: once
J: TRBJ1-6
V: TRBV18
D: NA
DNA: TGTGCCAGCTCACCCCCGCCCGGGGGTACGAATTCACCCCTCCACTTT
CDR3: CASSPPPGGTNSPLHF

size: NA
J: TRBJ1-1
V: TRBV5-1
D: NA
DNA: TGCGCCAGCAGCGCACCAGGAGGGAACACTGAAGCTTTCTTT
CDR3: CASSAPGGNTEAFF

size: NA
J: TRBJ2-7
V: TRBV6-4
D: NA
DNA: TGTGCCAGCAGTGATTGGACTCCTTTTCTCTACGAGCAGTACTTC
CDR3: CASSDWTPFLYEQYF

size: NA
J: TRBJ2-7
V: TRBV5-6
D: NA
DNA: TGTGCCAGCAGCACGGAGGGGAAGCAGTACTTC
CDR3: CASSTEGKQYF

size: NA
J: TRBJ1-2
V: TRBV25-1
D: NA
DNA: TGTGCCAGCAGTGAATTAAACTATGGCTACACCTTC
CDR3: CASSELNYGYTF

size: NA
J: TRBJ1-6
V: TRBV9
D: NA
DNA: TGTGCCAGCAGCGCCAGGCCGAGCTCCTATAATTCACCCCTCCACTTT
CDR3: CASSARPSSYNSPLHF

size: NA
J: TRBJ1-6
V: TRBV6-1
D: NA
DNA: TGTGCCAGCAGTGAAACAGGGAATTCACCCCTCCACTTT
CDR3: CASSETGNSPLHF

size: NA
J: TRBJ2-5
V: TRBV30
D: NA
DNA: TGTGCCTGGACCGGGACTTTTAGGGAGACCCAGTACTTC
CDR3: CAWTGTFRETQYF

size: NA
J: TRBJ1-4
V: TRBV2
D: NA
DNA: TGTGCCAGTCTAATCCAGGGCGGTGGGGAAAAACTGTTTTTT
CDR3: CASLIQGGGEKLFF

size: once
J: TRBJ1-4
V: TRBV19
D: NA
DNA: TGTGCCAGTAGTGACAGGTCTCGAAAACTGTTTTTT
CDR3: CASSDRSRKLFF

size: NA
J: TRBJ2-1
V: TRBV6-5
D: TRBD2
DNA: TGTGCCAGCAGTTTCTGGGCGGGGGTTTCAAATGAGCAGTTCTTC
CDR3: CASSFWAGVSNEQFF

size: NA
J: TRBJ2-1
V: TRBV19
D: TRBD2
DNA: TGTGCCAGTAGTGACCTCCCCAAGACTAGCGGGAGAAGCTACAATGAGCAGTTCTTC
CDR3: CASSDLPKTSGRSYNEQFF

size: few
J: TRBJ2-7
V: TRBV30
D: NA
DNA: TGTGCCTGGAGTATAAGTGCGGGACCCTACGAGCAGTACTTC
CDR3: CAWSISAGPYEQYF

size: NA
J: TRBJ1-5
V: TRBV6-4
D: NA
DNA: TGTGCCAGCAGTGCCGGGGACAATCAGCCCCAGCATTTT
CDR3: CASSAGDNQPQHF

size: NA
J: TRBJ2-2
V: TRBV9
D: TRBD2
DNA: TGTGCCAGCAGCGTACCACTAGCGGGCGGGGAGCTGTTTTTT
CDR3: CASSVPLAGGELFF

size: NA
J: TRBJ2-3
V: TRBV3-1/TRBV3-2
D: TRBD2
DNA: TGTGCCAGCAGCCAATGGGGCGGGAGTTATCAAGATACGCAGTATTTT
CDR3: CASSQWGGSYQDTQYF

size: few
J: TRBJ2-1
V: TRBV19
D: TRBD2
DNA: TGTGCCAGTAGTATACCCTCCGCGGGAGTCCAGGAGCAGTTCTTC
CDR3: CASSIPSAGVQEQFF

size: NA
J: TRBJ2-2
V: TRBV19
D: NA
DNA: TGTGCCAGTAGCCTCAGGGGACACACCGGGGAGCTGTTTTTT
CDR3: CASSLRGHTGELFF

size: NA
J: TRBJ2-7
V: TRBV29-1
D: TRBD2
DNA: TGCAGCGTTGAAGATACGGCTAGCGGGAGCAACGAGCAGTACTTC
CDR3: CSVEDTASGSNEQYF

size: NA
J: TRBJ1-2
V: TRBV7-9
D: TRBD1
DNA: TGTGCCAGCAGCTTAGCTGACAGGGGATATGGCTACACCTTC
CDR3: CASSLADRGYGYTF

size: NA
J: TRBJ2-7
V: TRBV2
D: TRBD1
DNA: TGTGCCAGCCAGGACAGGGATCGAGAGCAGTACTTC
CDR3: CASQDRDREQYF

size: NA
J: TRBJ1-5
V: TRBV7-9
D: NA
DNA: TGTGCCAGCAGCTTAGAGAGTCAGCCCCAGCATTTT
CDR3: CASSLESQPQHF

size: NA
J: TRBJ1-4
V: TRBV6-2/TRBV6-3
D: TRBD1
DNA: TGTGCCAGCAGCTCGGGACAGTCGGCGGGAAAACTGTTTTTT
CDR3: CASSSGQSAGKLFF